These 11 T cell receptor beta chains came from one sample sequenced in a study of early T cells in non-severe SARS-CoV-2 infection. TCRdb processed the 5' RACE reads anew with MiXCR; each CDR3 protein has one entry. This table holds over 80,000 distinct CDR3 sequences, approximately 12% found once. The sample in question was whole blood, obtained at baseline. These receptors all stem from an adult who was a healthcare worker with PCR-confirmed SARS-CoV-2 infection or an uninfected control (not recorded which).

This clonotype has at least ten counts. The chain couples TRBV12-3 or TRBV12-4 to TRBJ1-2; D possibly corresponds to TRBD1 (5 bases). The CDR3 has 14 amino acids. Trimming removed 3 bases at V and 4 bases at J, with 12 bases between. The CDR3 reads CASSLNRMTYGYTF. The CDR3 region has the DNA TGTGCCAGCAGTTTGAACAGGATGACCTATGGCTACACCTTC.

This clonotype showed up just a few times. The CDR3 sequence: CSARGMVDNSPLHF. The DNA of the CDR3 is TGCAGTGCTCGGGGGATGGTAGATAATTCACCCCTCCACTTT. The chain combines TRBV20-1 with TRBJ1-6; D might be TRBD1 (5 bases). CDR1 is DFQATT, CDR2 SNEGSKA, per germline (reference sequence). This CDR3 contains 14 residues. V was cut by 5 bases and J by 5 bases, with 13 bases left in between.

The chain carries TRBV30 and TRBJ2-3, with a possible D match to TRBD2 (5 bases). Per germline, CDR1 GTSNPN and CDR2 SVGIG (reference sequence). V was trimmed by 2 bases and J by 4 bases, leaving 13 bases between them. The CDR3 length is 14 residues. CDR3 sequence (DNA): TGTGCCTGGAGTTCGGCTATCGGGGCAGATACGCAGTATTTT. The encoded protein is CAWSSAIGADTQYF. The full variable domain, with the rest looked up from reference TRBV30 and TRBJ2-3, is SQTIHQWPATLVQPVGSPLSLECTVEGTSNPNLYWYRQAAGRGLQLLFYSVGIGQISSEVPQNLSASRPQDRQFILSSKKLLLSDSGFYLCAWSSAIGADTQYFGPGTRLTVL.

This clonotype was recorded a few times. The chain recombines TRBV12-3 or TRBV12-4 with TRBJ1-1; D not resolved. CDR3 length: 14 residues. V dropped 5 bases and J dropped 0 bases, with 10 bases sitting between them. The CDR3 region is CASSLSGMNTEAFF. CDR3 nucleotide sequence: TGTGCCAGCAGTCTCTCGGGGATGAACACTGAAGCTTTCTTT.

This clonotype has just a few counts. V and J are TRBV5-4 and TRBJ2-7, with a tentative D call TRBD2 (6 bases). The CDR3 is 13 amino acids. Germline CDR1 is SGHNT and CDR2 is YYREEE (reference sequence). V lost 4 bases and J 5 bases, leaving 13 bases between the germline ends. CDR3 coding DNA: TGTGCCAGCAGCCCCGGGACTTGGGACGAGCAGTACTTC. It yields the protein CASSPGTWDEQYF.

In its sample, this clonotype was seen a few times. The chain has TRBV20-1 and TRBJ2-7, with 8 bases fitting TRBD1. This CDR3 contains 15 residues. Germline V CDR1 and CDR2: DFQATT, SNEGSKA (reference sequence). V was clipped by 6 bases and J by 3 bases; unmatched bases: 13. The CDR3 sequence is CSASPTGTGNYEQYF. CDR3 sequence (DNA): TGCAGTGCCTCCCCGACCGGGACAGGAAACTACGAGCAGTACTTC.

Only a few counts were recorded for this clonotype. The J gene is TRBJ1-4, the V gene TRBV7-9; no clear D gene. With 4 bases removed from V and 0 bases from J, the gap between germline ends came to 21 bases. CDR1 is SEHNR and CDR2 is FQNEAQ in the germline V gene (reference sequence). This CDR3 has 19 residues. The CDR3 DNA follows: TGTGCCAGCAGCTCATTATGGGCAGGCCTCGGTGCAACTAATGAAAAACTGTTTTTT. Its protein is CASSSLWAGLGATNEKLFF.

This rearrangement joins TRBV11-3 to TRBJ1-1; perhaps TRBD1 as D (6 bases). From germline, CDR1 is SGHNT and CDR2 YENEEA. The ends were cut back, 5 bases at V and 1 base at J, with 14 bases in the middle. The CDR3 has 15 residues. The CDR3 protein is CASSLGHRENTEAFF. CDR3 nucleotides: TGTGCCAGCAGCCTGGGACACCGGGAGAACACTGAAGCTTTCTTT.

This clonotype was counted between two and nine times. V usage is TRBV7-8 and J usage is TRBJ1-2, with TRBD1 matching over 9 bases. Germline CDR1 is SGHVS and CDR2 is FQNEAQ. This CDR3 is 15 amino acids long. With 5 bases clipped from V and 2 bases from J, the junction kept 6 bases outside the gene matches. CDR3 DNA sequence: TGTGCCAGCAGCAGGGACAGGGAAAGAAACTATGGCTACACCTTC. Protein: CASSRDRERNYGYTF.

CDR3 nucleotide sequence: TGTGCTAGTGGTTTGGTACCCTTAATTGGCACTGAAGCTTTCTTT. Protein: CASGLVPLIGTEAFF. The chain couples TRBV12-5 to TRBJ1-1; D gene uncertain. CDR3 size: 15 residues. Per germline, CDR1 LGHNT and CDR2 FRNRAP. V was clipped by 0 bases and J by 4 bases, with 12 bases between them.

There are a few counts of this clonotype. This chain uses TRBV27 with TRBJ2-7, with D perhaps given as TRBD1 or TRBD2 (5 bases each). CDR1 MNHEY and CDR2 SMNVEV come from the germline V gene (reference sequence). The ends were cut back, 5 bases at V and 1 base at J, with 24 bases in the middle. This CDR3 is built from 18 residues. CDR3 amino acids: CASSPEVGAGTVSYEQYF. CDR3 in DNA: TGTGCCAGCAGTCCGGAGGTTGGCGCCGGGACGGTATCCTACGAGCAGTACTTC.